This is a list of T cell receptor beta chains from one sample in a study of blood T cell repertoires in COVID-19. The table came from immunoSEQ multiplex PCR; TCRdb's copy has only in-frame clones and leaves some out. The sample has 230,000 or so clones, 85% to 90% seen once; the top ten hold roughly 5%. Sequencing used peripheral blood. These receptors came from a middle-aged woman who had recovered from COVID-19. Each CDR3 is given with its conserved first and last residue. The D gene is left open where the match is weak. A row's size may be missing; if present it is once, few, many or a size class.

D: TRBD2
length: 17
V: TRBV27
size: once
J: TRBJ2-2
CDR3: CASRLAGGILDTGELFF
DNA: TGTGCCAGCAGACTAGCGGGGGGTATCCTGGACACCGGGGAGCTGTTTTTT

D: NA
length: 15
V: TRBV5-1
size: NA
J: TRBJ2-2
CDR3: CASSLVGGGDGELFF
DNA: TGCGCCAGCAGCTTGGTCGGGGGAGGAGACGGGGAGCTGTTTTTT

D: TRBD1
length: 12
V: TRBV30
size: NA
J: TRBJ2-7
CDR3: CAWGTGAGEQYF
DNA: TGTGCCTGGGGGACAGGGGCGGGAGAGCAGTACTTC

D: NA
length: 16
V: TRBV5-5
size: NA
J: TRBJ2-5
CDR3: CASMRTAGQLQETQYF
DNA: TGTGCCAGCATGCGTACAGCCGGCCAACTCCAAGAGACCCAGTACTTC

D: TRBD2
length: 16
V: TRBV9
size: NA
J: TRBJ2-2
CDR3: CASSVLTSGSAGELFF
DNA: TGTGCCAGCAGCGTCCTGACTAGCGGGAGTGCCGGGGAGCTGTTTTTT

D: NA
length: 17
V: TRBV7-8
size: NA
J: TRBJ1-2
CDR3: CASSPRDILPKDYGYTF
DNA: TGTGCCAGCAGCCCACGGGACATCCTCCCAAAGGACTATGGCTACACCTTC

D: TRBD1
length: 16
V: TRBV5-1
size: NA
J: TRBJ1-2
CDR3: CASSLDGRGQDYGYTF
DNA: TGCGCCAGCAGCTTGGACGGGAGGGGGCAGGACTATGGCTACACCTTC

D: TRBD2
length: 14
V: TRBV20-1
size: NA
J: TRBJ2-7
CDR3: CSASWPGRGAEQYF
DNA: TGCAGTGCTAGTTGGCCGGGGCGGGGGGCCGAGCAGTACTTC

D: TRBD1
length: 17
V: TRBV9
size: NA
J: TRBJ1-4
CDR3: CASSVGSGQGANEKLFF
DNA: TGTGCCAGCAGCGTAGGTTCGGGACAGGGGGCTAATGAAAAACTGTTTTTT

D: TRBD1
length: 17
V: TRBV4-3
size: few
J: TRBJ2-3
CDR3: CASSQGPGQEGTDTQYF
DNA: TGCGCCAGCAGCCAAGGTCCGGGACAGGAGGGTACAGATACGCAGTATTTT

D: NA
length: 13
V: TRBV7-9
size: NA
J: TRBJ2-1
CDR3: CASSLGDYNEQFF
DNA: TGTGCCAGCAGCTTGGGAGACTACAATGAGCAGTTCTTC

D: TRBD1
length: 16
V: TRBV5-5
size: NA
J: TRBJ1-5
CDR3: CASSLSWTGSNQPQHF
DNA: TGTGCCAGCAGCTTGAGTTGGACAGGGTCTAATCAGCCCCAGCATTTT

D: TRBD2
length: 15
V: TRBV2
size: NA
J: TRBJ2-5
CDR3: CASKPGLAFQETQYF
DNA: TGTGCCAGTAAACCGGGACTAGCGTTCCAAGAGACCCAGTACTTC

D: NA
length: 13
V: TRBV29-1
size: NA
J: TRBJ1-1
CDR3: CSGTPRVLTEAFF
DNA: TGCAGCGGTACCCCCCGGGTGTTAACTGAAGCTTTCTTT

D: TRBD2
length: 17
V: TRBV19
size: NA
J: TRBJ2-1
CDR3: CASSPGGLAGSKDEQFF
DNA: TGTGCCAGTAGTCCAGGGGGACTAGCGGGGTCTAAGGATGAGCAGTTCTTC

D: TRBD2
length: 15
V: TRBV2
size: NA
J: TRBJ2-5
CDR3: CASSEASGLTGTQYF
DNA: TGTGCCAGCAGTGAAGCTAGCGGGTTAACGGGGACCCAGTACTTC

D: NA
length: 15
V: TRBV6-6
size: NA
J: TRBJ1-3
CDR3: CASSYEGEVGNTIYF
DNA: TGTGCCAGCAGTTACGAGGGTGAGGTGGGAAACACCATATATTTT

D: NA
length: 12
V: TRBV4-1
size: once
J: TRBJ2-1
CDR3: CASSLANNEQFF
DNA: TGCGCCAGCAGCCTCGCGAACAATGAGCAGTTCTTC

D: NA
length: 14
V: TRBV9
size: NA
J: TRBJ2-3
CDR3: CASSRGLGADTQYF
DNA: TGTGCCAGCAGCAGGGGACTTGGGGCAGATACGCAGTATTTT

D: TRBD1
length: 16
V: TRBV6-4
size: NA
J: TRBJ2-5
CDR3: CASSEGGGQGQETQYF
DNA: TGTGCCAGCAGTGAGGGTGGCGGACAGGGGCAAGAGACCCAGTACTTC

D: NA
length: 15
V: TRBV5-5
size: few
J: TRBJ1-2
CDR3: CASSLGTSAGYGYTF
DNA: TGTGCCAGCAGCTTGGGGACATCGGCAGGCTATGGCTACACCTTC

D: TRBD1
length: 15
V: TRBV10-1
size: few
J: TRBJ1-5
CDR3: CASSESITGVQPQHF
DNA: TGCGCCAGCAGTGAGTCTATAACAGGGGTCCAGCCCCAGCATTTT

D: TRBD1
length: 15
V: TRBV19
size: NA
J: TRBJ1-5
CDR3: CASSQGGYSNQPQHF
DNA: TGTGCCAGTAGTCAGGGGGGATACAGCAATCAGCCCCAGCATTTT

D: NA
length: 17
V: TRBV5-8
size: NA
J: TRBJ1-4
CDR3: CASSLSQGTATNEKLFF
DNA: TGTGCCAGCAGCTTATCTCAGGGGACCGCAACTAATGAAAAACTGTTTTTT

D: NA
length: 13
V: TRBV7-2
size: NA
J: TRBJ1-1
CDR3: CASSFNLNTEAFF
DNA: TGTGCCAGCAGCTTTAATCTGAACACTGAAGCTTTCTTT

D: NA
length: 14
V: TRBV29-1
size: NA
J: TRBJ1-2
CDR3: CSVEDLTVRYGYTF
DNA: TGCAGCGTTGAAGATCTTACAGTGAGATATGGCTACACCTTC

D: NA
length: 14
V: TRBV19
size: few
J: TRBJ1-1
CDR3: CASSMVGLGTEAFF
DNA: TGTGCCAGTAGTATGGTTGGGCTTGGCACTGAAGCTTTCTTT

D: NA
length: 15
V: TRBV20-1
size: NA
J: TRBJ2-2
CDR3: CSASFGGRRAGELFF
DNA: TGCAGTGCTAGTTTTGGGGGGAGGCGGGCCGGGGAGCTGTTTTTT

D: TRBD2
length: 18
V: TRBV19
size: NA
J: TRBJ2-2
CDR3: CASRPGLAGERNTGELFF
DNA: TGTGCCAGTCGACCGGGACTAGCGGGAGAAAGGAACACCGGGGAGCTGTTTTTT

D: NA
length: 12
V: TRBV7-9
size: NA
J: TRBJ2-7
CDR3: CASSFFGSEQYF
DNA: TGTGCCAGCAGCTTTTTCGGTTCCGAGCAGTACTTC

D: NA
length: 17
V: TRBV6-2/TRBV6-3
size: NA
J: TRBJ2-3
CDR3: CASSYSLVGGSTDTQYF
DNA: TGTGCCAGCAGTTACTCCCTCGTGGGCGGGAGCACAGATACGCAGTATTTT

D: NA
length: 13
V: TRBV27
size: NA
J: TRBJ1-1
CDR3: CASSSTALDEAFF
DNA: TGTGCCAGCAGTTCGACTGCGTTGGATGAAGCTTTCTTT

D: TRBD1
length: 13
V: TRBV5-1
size: few
J: TRBJ2-7
CDR3: CASSAGTAYEQYF
DNA: TGCGCCAGCAGCGCAGGGACAGCCTACGAGCAGTACTTC

D: TRBD2
length: 15
V: TRBV6-1
size: once
J: TRBJ2-1
CDR3: CASRGREVSYNEQFF
DNA: TGTGCCAGCAGGGGGCGGGAGGTCTCCTACAATGAGCAGTTCTTC

D: NA
length: 14
V: TRBV3-1/TRBV3-2
size: NA
J: TRBJ1-6
CDR3: CASSQRAGGSPLHF
DNA: TGTGCCAGCAGTCAAAGGGCAGGAGGATCACCCCTCCACTTT

D: TRBD2
length: 19
V: TRBV2
size: NA
J: TRBJ2-4
CDR3: CASSRETSGRPEAKNIQYF
DNA: TGTGCCAGCTCGCGAGAAACTAGCGGGAGGCCCGAGGCCAAAAACATTCAGTACTTC

D: TRBD1
length: 16
V: TRBV5-1
size: NA
J: TRBJ2-3
CDR3: CASSWTGTGRTDTQYF
DNA: TGCGCCAGCAGCTGGACCGGGACAGGACGCACAGATACGCAGTATTTT

D: NA
length: 16
V: TRBV6-5
size: once
J: TRBJ1-6
CDR3: CASSYQQTGRSSPLHF
DNA: TGTGCCAGCAGTTACCAGCAGACCGGAAGGAGTTCACCCCTCCACTTT

D: TRBD1
length: 14
V: TRBV30
size: NA
J: TRBJ1-1
CDR3: CAWTGQGLNTEAFF
DNA: TGTGCCTGGACGGGACAGGGGTTGAACACTGAAGCTTTCTTT

D: NA
length: 13
V: TRBV12-3/TRBV12-4
size: NA
J: TRBJ2-5
CDR3: CASSSSPRFGQYF
DNA: TGTGCCAGCAGTTCATCACCCCGGTTTGGCCAGTACTTC

D: NA
length: 16
V: TRBV5-6
size: NA
J: TRBJ1-4
CDR3: CASSTYPGVGNEKLFF
DNA: TGTGCCAGCAGTACTTACCCAGGGGTTGGTAATGAAAAACTGTTTTTT

D: TRBD2
length: 18
V: TRBV4-1
size: NA
J: TRBJ2-5
CDR3: CASSQDVLAGGLQETQYF
DNA: TGCGCCAGCAGCCAAGATGTACTAGCGGGGGGGCTACAAGAGACCCAGTACTTC

D: NA
length: 13
V: TRBV7-9
size: NA
J: TRBJ1-3
CDR3: CASSSVSGNTIYF
DNA: TGTGCCAGCAGCTCGGTTTCTGGAAACACCATATATTTT

D: NA
length: 14
V: TRBV5-1
size: NA
J: TRBJ1-3
CDR3: CASSTRGSGNTIYF
DNA: TGCGCCAGCAGCACTCGGGGCTCTGGAAACACCATATATTTT

D: TRBD1
length: 16
V: TRBV5-4
size: NA
J: TRBJ2-7
CDR3: CASSRGNPGQNYEQYF
DNA: TGTGCCAGCAGCCGAGGGAATCCGGGACAGAACTACGAGCAGTACTTC

D: NA
length: 14
V: TRBV19
size: NA
J: TRBJ2-7
CDR3: CASRSGTTTYEQYF
DNA: TGTGCCAGTAGGTCCGGGACAACGACTTACGAGCAGTACTTC

D: TRBD1
length: 16
V: TRBV3-1/TRBV3-2
size: NA
J: TRBJ1-5
CDR3: CASSQDSGGNNQPQHF
DNA: TGTGCCAGCAGCCAAGATTCAGGGGGAAACAATCAGCCCCAGCATTTT

D: NA
length: 14
V: TRBV18
size: NA
J: TRBJ2-7
CDR3: CASSAAGTYYEQYF
DNA: TGTGCCAGCTCAGCCGCCGGGACATACTACGAGCAGTACTTC